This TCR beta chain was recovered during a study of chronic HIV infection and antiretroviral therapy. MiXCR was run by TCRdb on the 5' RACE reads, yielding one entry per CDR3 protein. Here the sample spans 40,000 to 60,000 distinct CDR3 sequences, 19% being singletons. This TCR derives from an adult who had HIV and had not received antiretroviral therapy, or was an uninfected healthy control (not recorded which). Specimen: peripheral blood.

As DNA, the CDR3 is TGCGCCAGCAGCCAAGACAGGAGGACTGAAGCTTTCTTT. This encodes CASSQDRRTEAFF. The chain has TRBV5-1 and TRBJ1-1; D might be TRBD1 (6 bases). Looked up from germline, CDR1 is SGHRS and CDR2 is YFSETQ. The V and J ends lost 4 bases and 5 bases respectively, with 12 bases between them. The length of the CDR3 is 13 residues.